The rows below give T cell receptor beta chains drawn from one sample of a study of neurological immune-mediated disorders. TCRdb processed the 5' RACE reads anew with MiXCR; each CDR3 protein has one entry. This sample has about 90,000 distinct CDR3 sequences, with over 10% found just once. The material sequenced was PBMCs. The receptors stem from a female donor with HTLV-1-associated myelopathy (HAM/TSP). CDR3s include the opening cysteine and the closing phenylalanine or tryptophan. A D gene is named only where the DNA matches it firmly. Clone sizes are given selectively: once, few, many, or a class where the clone is expanded.

NA	TRBV11-2	TRBJ2-2	many	CASSPTWTGELFF	TGTGCCAGCAGCCCGACGTGGACCGGGGAGCTGTTTTTT
NA	TRBV20-1	TRBJ2-1	many	CSARGTQGLRWDEQFF	TGCAGTGCTAGAGGTACGCAGGGCCTCCGGTGGGATGAGCAGTTCTTC
NA	TRBV4-3	TRBJ1-1	many	CASSQDSMGSAEAFF	TGCGCCAGCAGCCAAGATTCGATGGGTTCCGCTGAAGCTTTCTTT
NA	TRBV6-5	TRBJ1-5	many	CASSPWQTSNQPQHF	TGTGCCAGCAGCCCCTGGCAGACTAGCAATCAGCCCCAGCATTTT
TRBD1	TRBV5-1	TRBJ2-7	NA	CASSPKDRPYEQYF	TGCGCCAGCAGCCCCAAGGACAGGCCCTACGAGCAGTACTTC
TRBD2	TRBV5-6	TRBJ2-1	NA	CASSLASGEAMNEQFF	TGTGCCAGCAGCTTGGCCAGCGGGGAGGCAATGAATGAGCAGTTCTTC
NA	TRBV12-3/TRBV12-4	TRBJ2-6	NA	CASRQSSGANVLTF	TGTGCCAGCAGACAGTCCTCTGGGGCCAACGTCCTGACTTTC
TRBD2	TRBV10-2	TRBJ2-7	many	CASRNGLAGGIAYEQYF	TGCGCCAGCAGAAACGGACTAGCGGGGGGTATCGCCTACGAGCAGTACTTC
TRBD2	TRBV4-2	TRBJ2-3	many	CASSQNSGVGTDTQYF	TGTGCCAGCAGCCAAAATAGCGGGGTGGGAACAGATACGCAGTATTTT
NA	TRBV5-1	TRBJ2-3	many	CASSFFGSDTQYF	TGCGCCAGCAGCTTCTTTGGGTCAGATACGCAGTATTTT
NA	TRBV28	TRBJ2-7	many	CASSRPGTPSYEQYF	TGTGCCAGCAGCCGCCCCGGGACACCCAGCTACGAGCAGTACTTC
TRBD1	TRBV5-1	TRBJ1-6	few	CASSGGTANSPLHF	TGCGCCAGCAGCGGTGGGACAGCTAATTCACCCCTCCACTTT
NA	TRBV20-1	TRBJ1-1	many	CSAREPLGDTEAFF	TGCAGTGCTAGAGAACCTCTCGGGGACACTGAAGCTTTCTTT
NA	TRBV6-4	TRBJ2-3	many	CASSSRATDTQYF	TGTGCCAGCAGTTCCCGGGCCACAGATACGCAGTATTTT
TRBD2	TRBV3-1	TRBJ2-3	many	CASSQVLAGGRGDTQYF	TGTGCCAGCAGCCAAGTTTTAGCGGGGGGGCGTGGAGATACGCAGTATTTT
NA	TRBV2	TRBJ1-2	many	CASSDYAVYTF	TGTGCCAGCAGTGATTATGCAGTTTACACCTTC
NA	TRBV5-1	TRBJ2-1	many	CASSLANGYNEQFF	TGCGCCAGCAGCTTGGCCAACGGTTACAATGAGCAGTTCTTC
NA	TRBV3-1	TRBJ2-2	many	CASSHPGDTGELFF	TGTGCCAGCAGCCACCCCGGGGACACCGGGGAGCTGTTTTTT
TRBD1	TRBV6-6	TRBJ2-3	many	CASSVNPGQGTDTQYF	TGTGCCAGCAGTGTTAACCCGGGACAGGGCACAGATACGCAGTATTTT
NA	TRBV9	TRBJ2-3	many	CASSVGFADTQYF	TGTGCCAGCAGCGTAGGGTTTGCAGATACGCAGTATTTT
NA	TRBV7-2	TRBJ2-7	many	CASSQIQDGYYEQYF	TGTGCCAGCAGCCAAATTCAGGACGGATACTACGAGCAGTACTTC
TRBD1	TRBV5-1	TRBJ1-1	NA	CASRTDRGNTEAFF	TGCGCCAGCAGAACCGACAGGGGAAACACTGAAGCTTTCTTT
TRBD2	TRBV20-1	TRBJ2-7	many	CSARLAGHSYEQYF	TGCAGTGCTAGACTAGCGGGCCACTCCTACGAGCAGTACTTC
TRBD1	TRBV10-3	TRBJ2-5	NA	CAISERQGETQYF	TGTGCCATCAGTGAAAGACAGGGCGAGACCCAGTACTTC
NA	TRBV4-1	TRBJ1-5	many	CASSQGTGSEPQHF	TGCGCCAGCAGCCAGGGGACGGGAAGTGAGCCCCAGCATTTT
NA	TRBV28	TRBJ2-7	many	CASHSRRGEQYF	TGTGCCAGCCACTCACGTCGGGGGGAGCAGTACTTC
NA	TRBV4-1	TRBJ2-3	many	CASSQGAGPPDTQYF	TGCGCCAGCAGCCAAGGGGCAGGGCCCCCAGATACGCAGTATTTT
NA	TRBV7-9	TRBJ1-6	many	CASSPRGGTAASPLHF	TGTGCCAGCAGCCCTCGGGGGGGGACCGCCGCTTCACCCCTCCACTTT
NA	TRBV15	TRBJ2-3	many	CATSREAQGADTQYF	TGTGCTACCAGCAGAGAGGCGCAAGGAGCAGATACGCAGTATTTT
TRBD1	TRBV7-2	TRBJ2-6	few	CASSRRDRPNVLTF	TGTGCCAGCAGCCGCCGGGACAGGCCCAACGTCCTGACTTTC
NA	TRBV10-3	TRBJ2-7	many	CAISSRGGTTYEQYF	TGTGCCATCAGTTCTAGGGGGGGAACAACCTACGAGCAGTACTTC
NA	TRBV7-9	TRBJ2-7	many	CASSLTKGQTVGNEQYF	TGTGCCAGCAGCTTAACGAAAGGCCAGACGGTGGGCAACGAGCAGTACTTC
TRBD2	TRBV5-1	TRBJ2-5	many	CASSFASGEETQYF	TGCGCCAGCAGCTTCGCTAGCGGGGAAGAGACCCAGTACTTC
NA	TRBV5-1	TRBJ2-2	few	CASSPMTGVNTGELFF	TGCGCCAGCAGCCCGATGACAGGAGTGAACACCGGGGAGCTGTTTTTT
NA	TRBV14	TRBJ2-7	many	CASSQAGISYEQYF	TGTGCCAGCAGCCAAGCGGGGATCTCCTACGAGCAGTACTTC
NA	TRBV21-1	TRBJ2-3	NA	CASSPSGGACTDTQYF	TGTGCCAGCAGCCCGAGCGGGGGGGCGTGCACAGATACGCAGTATTTT
TRBD1	TRBV4-1	TRBJ2-1	many	CASSQGGQGAGEQFF	TGCGCCAGCAGCCAAGGGGGACAGGGGGCCGGTGAGCAGTTCTTC
NA	TRBV11-2	TRBJ2-5	NA	CASSLVRGFETQYF	TGTGCCAGCAGCTTAGTACGCGGATTTGAGACCCAGTACTTC
NA	TRBV5-1	TRBJ1-1	many	CASSFYGGDTEAFF	TGCGCCAGCAGCTTTTATGGGGGGGACACTGAAGCTTTCTTT
TRBD2	TRBV4-1	TRBJ2-1	NA	CASSQLAGGDGEQFF	TGCGCCAGCAGCCAACTAGCGGGGGGGGACGGTGAGCAGTTCTTC
TRBD1	TRBV7-8	TRBJ1-6	few	CASGATGGLSPLHF	TGTGCCAGCGGGGCTACAGGGGGGCTTTCACCCCTCCACTTT
NA	TRBV6-5	TRBJ1-5	NA	CASSYLGGRQPQHF	TGTGCCAGCAGTTACTTAGGGGGGAGGCAGCCCCAGCATTTT
TRBD2	TRBV7-9	TRBJ2-7	many	CASSPRLAEPYEQYF	TGTGCCAGCAGCCCAAGACTAGCGGAACCCTACGAGCAGTACTTC
NA	TRBV29-1	TRBJ1-2	many	CSVEGAVGDYGYTF	TGCAGCGTTGAAGGGGCCGTGGGGGACTATGGCTACACCTTC
TRBD1	TRBV7-2	TRBJ2-2	many	CASSIRQGTGELFF	TGTGCCAGCAGCATCCGACAGGGCACCGGGGAGCTGTTTTTT
TRBD2	TRBV29-1	TRBJ2-1	many	CSVLSSGAKTYNEQFF	TGCAGCGTTCTTTCTAGCGGGGCGAAAACCTACAATGAGCAGTTCTTC
TRBD2	TRBV5-1	TRBJ2-7	many	CASGEFSGIGEQYF	TGCGCCAGCGGGGAGTTTAGCGGGATCGGGGAGCAGTACTTC
TRBD1	TRBV5-1	TRBJ1-5	many	CASSPRTGLNQPQHF	TGCGCCAGCAGTCCGCGGACAGGGCTGAATCAGCCCCAGCATTTT
NA	TRBV20-1	TRBJ1-6	many	CSALPAWGADNSPLHF	TGCAGTGCTTTACCTGCTTGGGGGGCAGATAATTCACCCCTCCACTTT
TRBD2	TRBV27	TRBJ2-5	many	CASSLTAGDQETQYF	TGTGCCAGCAGTTTAACAGCGGGGGACCAAGAGACCCAGTACTTC
TRBD1	TRBV28	TRBJ2-4	many	CASSDWTGSAKNIQYF	TGTGCCAGCAGTGATTGGACAGGGTCGGCCAAAAACATTCAGTACTTC
NA	TRBV5-1	TRBJ1-1	many	CASSASPRQGRTEAFF	TGCGCCAGCAGCGCTTCCCCCCGCCAGGGGCGGACTGAAGCTTTCTTT
NA	TRBV2	TRBJ2-3	many	CASTAGLFVADTQYF	TGTGCCAGCACTGCCGGACTATTCGTGGCAGATACGCAGTATTTT
NA	TRBV9	TRBJ1-2	many	CASSAGLTNYGYTF	TGTGCCAGCAGCGCAGGCCTCACAAACTATGGCTACACCTTC
TRBD1	TRBV19	TRBJ1-2	many	CASSQGDRSGYTF	TGTGCCAGTAGTCAAGGGGACAGATCTGGCTACACCTTC
NA	TRBV29-1	TRBJ2-7	NA	CSVTHGQGEEQYF	TGCAGCGTAACACACGGCCAGGGTGAAGAGCAGTACTTC
NA	TRBV28	TRBJ2-5	many	CASRVLETQYF	TGTGCCAGCAGGGTGCTGGAGACCCAGTACTTC
TRBD2	TRBV5-1	TRBJ2-1	NA	CASSPASGTRGGNEQFF	TGCGCCAGCAGCCCTGCATCCGGGACTAGGGGGGGCAATGAGCAGTTCTTC
NA	TRBV15	TRBJ2-7	many	CATSGRDGRGGEQYF	TGTGCCACCAGCGGCCGGGACGGAAGAGGTGGCGAGCAGTACTTC